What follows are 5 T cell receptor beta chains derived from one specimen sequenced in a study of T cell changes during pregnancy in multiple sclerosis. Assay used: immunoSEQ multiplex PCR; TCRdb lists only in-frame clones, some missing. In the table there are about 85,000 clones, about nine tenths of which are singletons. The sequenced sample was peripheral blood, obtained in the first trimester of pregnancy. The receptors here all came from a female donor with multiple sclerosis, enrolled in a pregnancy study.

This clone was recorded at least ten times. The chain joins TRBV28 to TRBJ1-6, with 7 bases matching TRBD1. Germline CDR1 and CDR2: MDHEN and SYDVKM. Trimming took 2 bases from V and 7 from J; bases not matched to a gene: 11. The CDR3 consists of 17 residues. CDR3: CASSLGRKGALNSPLHF. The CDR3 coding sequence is TGTGCCAGCAGTTTAGGACGCAAGGGGGCTTTGAATTCACCCCTCCACTTT.

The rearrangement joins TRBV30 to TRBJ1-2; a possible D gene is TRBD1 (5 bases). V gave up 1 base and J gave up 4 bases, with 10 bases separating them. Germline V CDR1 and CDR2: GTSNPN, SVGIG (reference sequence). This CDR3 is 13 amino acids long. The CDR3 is CAWSERGFYGYTF. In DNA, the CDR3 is TGTGCCTGGAGTGAGCGGGGGTTCTATGGCTACACCTTC.

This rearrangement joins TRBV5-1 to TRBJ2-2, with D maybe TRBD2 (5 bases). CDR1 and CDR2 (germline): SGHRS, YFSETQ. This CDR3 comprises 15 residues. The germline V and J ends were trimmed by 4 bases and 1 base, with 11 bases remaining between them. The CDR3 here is CASSKRTENTGELFF. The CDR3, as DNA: TGCGCCAGCAGCAAAAGGACTGAGAACACCGGGGAGCTGTTTTTT.

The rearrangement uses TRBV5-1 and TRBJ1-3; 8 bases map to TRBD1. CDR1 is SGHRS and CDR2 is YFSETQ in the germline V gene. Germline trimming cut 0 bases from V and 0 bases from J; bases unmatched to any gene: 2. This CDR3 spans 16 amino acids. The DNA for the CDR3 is TGCGCCAGCAGCTTGGGTGACAGGGGCTCTGGAAACACCATATATTTT. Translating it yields CASSLGDRGSGNTIYF.

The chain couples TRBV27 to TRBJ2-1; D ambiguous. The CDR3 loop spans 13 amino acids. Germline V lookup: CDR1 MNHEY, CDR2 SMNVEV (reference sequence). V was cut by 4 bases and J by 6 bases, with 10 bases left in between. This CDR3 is CASSSSFFNEQFF. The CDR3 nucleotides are TGTGCCAGCAGTTCATCCTTCTTCAATGAGCAGTTCTTC.